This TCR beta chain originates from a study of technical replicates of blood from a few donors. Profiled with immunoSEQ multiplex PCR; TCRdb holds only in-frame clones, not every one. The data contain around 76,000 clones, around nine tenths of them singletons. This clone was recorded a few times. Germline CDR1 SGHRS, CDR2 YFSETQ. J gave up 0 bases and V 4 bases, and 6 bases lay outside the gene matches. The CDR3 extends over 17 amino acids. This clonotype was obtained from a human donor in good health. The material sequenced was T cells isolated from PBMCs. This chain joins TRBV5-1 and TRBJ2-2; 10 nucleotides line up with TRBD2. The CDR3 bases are TGCGCCAGCAGCCTTTCCCTAGCGGGGGCGAACACCGGGGAGCTGTTTTTT. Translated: CASSLSLAGANTGELFF.